A single sample is the source of the 30 T cell receptor beta chains below, sequenced in a study of T cell responses to AZD1222 COVID-19 vaccine. Assay used: immunoSEQ multiplex PCR; TCRdb lists only in-frame clones, some missing. The sample includes approximately 100,000 clones, around 91% of them seen just once. Here the sequenced sample was peripheral blood, taken on day 0 of AZD1222 vaccination. These receptors were collected from an adult in good health.

In regard to this clone: One end of the junction does not line up with germline, which may come from a read error. The rearrangement uses TRBV2 and TRBJ1-5, with 8 bases fitting TRBD1. In germline, CDR1 is SNHLY, CDR2 FYNNEI. CDR3 length: 16 amino acids. The CDR3 protein is CASREGQGRYNQPQHF. In DNA, the CDR3 is TGTGCCAGCAGGGAAGGACAGGGAAGATACAATCAGCCCCAGCATTTT.

This sequence joins TRBV7-2 and TRBJ1-2, with 7 bases fitting TRBD1. The V gene end was trimmed by 5 bases and the J gene end by 5 bases; junction bases not matched to a gene: 8. In germline, CDR1 is SGHTA, CDR2 FQGNSA. The CDR3 runs to 14 residues. CDR3 in amino acids: CASSNRGSGYGYTF. The CDR3 nucleotides read TGTGCCAGCAGCAACAGGGGCTCGGGGTATGGCTACACCTTC.

This clone was seen a single time. V and J are TRBV9 and TRBJ2-2; TRBD2 matches 7 bases. The CDR3 runs to 15 residues. Germline CDR1 reads SGDLS; CDR2 reads YYNGEE. With 2 bases clipped from V and 6 bases from J, the junction kept 7 bases outside the gene matches. The DNA of the CDR3 is TGTGCCAGCAGCGTGAGCGGGAATATCGCCGGGGAGCTGTTTTTT. Residues: CASSVSGNIAGELFF. Supplemented by reference TRBV9 and TRBJ2-2, the full variable domain reads DSGVTQTPKHLITATGQRVTLRCSPRSGDLSVYWYQQSLDQGLQFLIQYYNGEERAKGNILERFSAQQFPDLHSELNLSSLELGDSALYFCASSVSGNIAGELFFGEGSRLTVL.

The J gene is TRBJ1-4, the V gene TRBV6-4; 8 bases fit TRBD1. The CDR3 consists of 13 residues. V trimming: 5 bases; J trimming: 8 bases; junction bases outside the gene matches: 4. The germline gives CDR1 MRHNA, CDR2 SNTAGT. CDR3 loop: CASSPQGGEKLFF. CDR3 nucleotides: TGTGCCAGCAGTCCACAGGGGGGCGAAAAACTGTTTTTT.

The table lists this clone with a count of one. The chain carries TRBV7-2 and TRBJ2-3; no reliable D call. The CDR3 contains 15 residues. V lost 1 base and J lost 0, with 8 bases in between. Germline CDR1 is SGHTA and CDR2 is FQGNSA. This CDR3 reads CASSLVAISTDTQYF. The CDR3 DNA reads TGTGCCAGCAGCTTAGTAGCTATCAGCACAGATACGCAGTATTTT. The whole variable domain, remainder taken from reference TRBV7-2 and TRBJ2-3, is GAGVSQSPSNKVTEKGKDVELRCDPISGHTALYWYRQSLGQGLEFLIYFQGNSAPDKSGLPSDRFSAERTGGSVSTLTIQRTQQEDSAVYLCASSLVAISTDTQYFGPGTRLTVL.

This clone has only one observation. Other DNA sequences in this sample translate to the same CDR3. The chain has TRBV5-4 and TRBJ1-3; maybe TRBD1 (5 bases). Germline V gene data show CDR1 as SGHNT and CDR2 as YYREEE (reference sequence). CDR3 length equals 14 residues. With 2 bases removed from V and 2 bases from J, the gap between germline ends came to 8 bases. The CDR3 sequence is CASSFWGAGNTIYF. CDR3 nucleotides: TGTGCCAGCAGCTTTTGGGGGGCTGGAAACACCATATATTTT.

This clone was seen once. The V and J genes are TRBV9 and TRBJ2-3; D is possibly TRBD2 (5 bases). Trimming stripped 1 base from V and 6 bases from J, with 12 bases between. There are 14 residues in the CDR3. CDR1 and CDR2 from the germline V gene are SGDLS and YYNGEE. As DNA, the CDR3 is TGTGCCAGCAGCGTACGGCTAGCTTCTGATACGCAGTATTTT. Translating gives CASSVRLASDTQYF.

The chain carries TRBV28 and TRBJ1-6, with D tentatively TRBD1 (5 bases). This CDR3 is built from 16 residues. V lost 8 bases and J 10 bases, leaving 24 bases between the germline ends. CDR1 is MDHEN, CDR2 SYDVKM, per germline. The CDR3 DNA sequence: TGTGCCAGCGGAACCGGGACTTCGCGTCCTAGCTCACCCCTCCACTTT. It codes for CASGTGTSRPSSPLHF.

The chain has TRBV13 and TRBJ1-3; the D is unclear. The CDR3 runs to 16 residues. Deletions cut 5 bases from V and 0 bases from J, with 14 bases between. In germline, CDR1 is PRHDT, CDR2 FYEKMQ (reference sequence). The CDR3: CASSLRPASSGNTIYF. For the CDR3, the DNA is TGTGCCAGCAGCCTTCGACCGGCGTCCTCTGGAAACACCATATATTTT.

This rearrangement joins TRBV19 to TRBJ1-1; 8 positions match TRBD1. The CDR3 totals 15 residues. J gave up 4 bases and V 1 base, and 5 bases lay outside the gene matches. Germline V gives CDR1 LNHDA, CDR2 SQIVND (reference sequence). The chain's CDR3 is CASSIGSGGGTEAFF. DNA of the CDR3: TGTGCCAGTAGTATAGGGTCAGGGGGCGGCACTGAAGCTTTCTTT. The full variable domain, with the rest looked up from reference TRBV19 and TRBJ1-1, is DGGITQSPKYLFRKEGQNVTLSCEQNLNHDAMYWYRQDPGQGLRLIYYSQIVNDFQKGDIAEGYSVSREKKESFPLTVTSAQKNPTAFYLCASSIGSGGGTEAFFGQGTRLTVV.

The chain is built from TRBV4-1 and TRBJ1-2; D is unresolved. Germline loops: CDR1 MGHRA, CDR2 YSYEKL. Trimming removed 1 base at V and 11 bases at J, with 17 bases between. CDR3 length equals 14 residues. The CDR3 DNA follows: TGCGCCAGCAGCCAAGGTGTCTTGGCGGCCCAGTACACCTTC. As protein: CASSQGVLAAQYTF.

The chain is built from TRBV4-1 and TRBJ1-3; D may be TRBD1 (5 bases). This CDR3 is built from 16 residues. The germline V and J ends were trimmed by 0 bases and 0 bases, with 9 bases remaining between them. From germline, CDR1 is MGHRA and CDR2 YSYEKL. This CDR3 is CASSQEDTYSGNTIYF. CDR3 DNA: TGCGCCAGCAGCCAAGAGGACACCTACTCTGGAAACACCATATATTTT.

The V call is TRBV3-1 (or the pseudogene TRBV3-2), the J call TRBJ1-2; the D gene is possibly TRBD1 (6 bases). The CDR3 length is 17 residues. V shed 1 base and J shed 6 bases, with 21 bases lying between them. The germline gives CDR1 LGHDT, CDR2 YNNKEL (reference sequence). This CDR3 is CASSQVSRGNNRHGYTF. CDR3 coding DNA: TGTGCCAGCAGCCAAGTAAGCAGGGGAAATAATAGGCATGGCTACACCTTC.

V is TRBV2 and J is TRBJ2-5; D is uncertain. Trimming took 3 bases from V and 5 from J, leaving 10 bases between them. The CDR3 consists of 13 residues. Germline lookup yields CDR1 SNHLY and CDR2 FYNNEI. In DNA form, the CDR3 reads TGTGCCAGCAGTGAGGAACTTGCCGAGACCCAGTACTTC. Its protein product is CASSEELAETQYF.

The CDR3 loop is CASTTSGNGYTF. CDR3 coding DNA: TGCGCCAGCACCACAAGTGGGAATGGCTACACCTTC. The gene calls are TRBV23-1 and TRBJ1-2; D not certain. TRBV23-1 is an ORF, and what it does is uncertain. This CDR3 comprises 12 residues. Trimming left V 7 bases short and J 6 bases short, with 12 bases between.

The chain employs TRBV28 and TRBJ1-2, with D tentatively TRBD1 (6 bases). CDR3 size: 13 residues. In germline, CDR1 is MDHEN, CDR2 SYDVKM. The germline V and J ends were trimmed by 5 bases and 8 bases, with 15 bases remaining between them. CDR3 residues: CASSPGTTYGYTF. CDR3 in DNA: TGTGCCAGCAGTCCCGGGACAACTTACGGCTACACCTTC.

V and J are TRBV12-5 and TRBJ1-2, with TRBD1 as a possible D gene (5 bases). Germline CDR1 reads LGHNT; CDR2 reads FRNRAP. This CDR3 contains 14 residues. The ends were cut back, 7 bases at V and 7 bases at J, with 19 bases in the middle. The CDR3 region is CASAEGGGVGGYTF. The CDR3 DNA is TGTGCTAGTGCCGAAGGTGGGGGTGTTGGTGGCTACACCTTC.

This clone was seen a few times. The CDR3 region is CASSLAELAYEQYF. Here the CDR3 DNA reads TGTGCCAGCAGCTTAGCGGAACTAGCGTACGAGCAGTACTTC. The gene calls are TRBV7-8 and TRBJ2-7; TRBD2 matches 7 bases. Germline V gene sequence: CDR1 SGHVS, CDR2 FQNEAQ. This CDR3 spans 14 amino acids. V lost 0 bases to trimming and J lost 4 bases; unmatched junction nucleotides: 3.

There are a few counts of this clone. V and J are TRBV5-4 and TRBJ1-4; 9 bases map to TRBD1. Germline-derived CDR1 and CDR2 are SGHNT and YYREEE (reference sequence). V was clipped by 3 bases and J by 6 bases; unmatched bases: 0. The CDR3 runs to 13 residues. CDR3: CASSWDRDEKLFF. CDR3 bases: TGTGCCAGCAGCTGGGACAGGGATGAAAAACTGTTTTTT. The full variable domain, in which reference TRBV5-4 and TRBJ1-4 provide the parts outside the CDR3, is ETGVTQSPTHLIKTRGQQVTLRCSSQSGHNTVSWYQQALGQGPQFIFQYYREEENGRGNFPPRFSGLQFPNYSSELNVNALELDDSALYLCASSWDRDEKLFFGSGTQLSVL.

The CDR3 DNA reads as TGTGCCAGCAGCCCGGGGACAGGGTACGTGTCAGGCTCCTACAATGAGCAGTTCTTC. It translates to CASSPGTGYVSGSYNEQFF. The chain carries TRBV27 and TRBJ2-1; 9 nucleotides agree with TRBD1. Germline lookup yields CDR1 MNHEY and CDR2 SMNVEV (reference sequence). The CDR3 contains 19 residues. The junction had 15 bases not matched to a gene; V was cut back by 6 bases and J by 0 bases.

This chain uses TRBV5-1 with TRBJ1-5; perhaps TRBD1 as D (6 bases). V was trimmed by 0 bases and J by 3 bases, leaving 10 bases between them. The CDR3 is 15 residues long. The germline V gene has CDR1 SGHRS and CDR2 YFSETQ. The chain's CDR3 is CASSLEGGDNQPQHF. CDR3 bases: TGCGCCAGCAGCTTGGAAGGGGGTGACAATCAGCCCCAGCATTTT.

This clone was detected only once. This chain links TRBV7-8 with TRBJ2-6; the D gene is possibly TRBD2 (5 bases). Between the trimmed V and J ends, which lost 9 bases and 4 bases, there was a span of 16 bases. CDR3 length equals 15 residues. Germline V gene data show CDR1 as SGHVS and CDR2 as FQNEAQ. The DNA for the CDR3 is TGTGCCAGTAGGAAACGGGGAACCGGGGCCAACGTCCTGACTTTC. It yields the protein CASRKRGTGANVLTF.

The table lists this clone with a few counts. In the same sample, other DNA sequences code for this CDR3. The rearrangement joins TRBV5-1 to TRBJ2-7; 10 nucleotides match TRBD1. V shed 0 bases and J 2 bases; nucleotides not matched to a gene: 2. The length of the CDR3 is 15 residues. Looked up from germline, CDR1 is SGHRS and CDR2 is YFSETQ. CDR3 amino acids: CASSLGDRGTYEQYF. The CDR3 bases are TGCGCCAGCAGCTTGGGGGACAGGGGTACCTACGAGCAGTACTTC. The entire variable domain, with the rest obtained from reference TRBV5-1 and TRBJ2-7, is as follows: KAGVTQTPRYLIKTRGQQVTLSCSPISGHRSVSWYQQTPGQGLQFLFEYFSETQRNKGNFPGRFSGRQFSNSRSEMNVSTLELGDSALYLCASSLGDRGTYEQYFGPGTRLTVT.

This chain links TRBV2 with TRBJ2-7; no clear D gene. Trimming left V 6 bases short and J 6 bases short, with 6 bases between. Germline V CDR1 and CDR2: SNHLY, FYNNEI. This CDR3 has 10 residues. The CDR3 region has the DNA TGTGCCAGCAGCGAGCTCGAGCAGTACTTC. Protein: CASSELEQYF.

The chain carries TRBV28 and TRBJ2-1; 7 nucleotides line up with TRBD2. J gave up 8 bases and V 3 bases, and 4 bases lay outside the gene matches. Germline CDR1 MDHEN, CDR2 SYDVKM. The CDR3 covers 13 residues. This CDR3 is CASSLGRGYEQFF. CDR3 DNA: TGTGCCAGCAGTTTGGGGAGGGGCTATGAGCAGTTCTTC.

The chain carries TRBV5-1 and TRBJ2-3; D may be TRBD1 (6 bases). The length of the CDR3 is 15 residues. Germline V gene data show CDR1 as SGHRS and CDR2 as YFSETQ. Trimming shortened V by 5 bases and J by 4 bases, and 17 bases separated the two germline ends. The CDR3 DNA sequence: TGCGCCAGCAGTCAAACAGGGAACCGTGCAGATACGCAGTATTTT. Translated, it gives CASSQTGNRADTQYF.

The chain links TRBV5-1 to TRBJ1-5; possibly TRBD1 for D (5 bases). The CDR3 contains 17 residues. Germline loops: CDR1 SGHRS, CDR2 YFSETQ. The V gene lost 4 bases and the J gene lost 0 bases, with 17 bases spanning the gap. CDR3 region: CASSRTHGYYSNQPQHF. The CDR3 DNA is TGCGCCAGCAGCCGGACACATGGATATTATAGCAATCAGCCCCAGCATTTT.

The genes are TRBV5-4 and TRBJ2-1; D gene uncertain. The CDR3 has 11 residues. V shed 7 bases and J shed 6 bases, with 8 bases lying between them. Germline V gives CDR1 SGHNT, CDR2 YYREEE (reference sequence). Here the CDR3 reads CASASPNEQFF. The CDR3 DNA is TGTGCCAGCGCCTCCCCCAATGAGCAGTTCTTC.

V and J are TRBV29-1 and TRBJ1-1; perhaps TRBD1 as D (6 bases). Germline CDR1 reads SQVTM; CDR2 reads ANQGSEA. Deletions cut 4 bases from V and 4 bases from J, with 13 bases between. This CDR3 has 13 amino acids. CDR3 DNA sequence: TGCAGCGTTGCGAGAGGGGGGAGCACTGAAGCTTTCTTT. This codes for CSVARGGSTEAFF.

The genes are TRBV11-2 and TRBJ1-1; the D is unclear. Looked up from germline, CDR1 is SGHAT and CDR2 is FQNNGV. Trimming removed 3 bases at V and 4 bases at J, with 15 bases between. The CDR3 sequence is 15 residues long. The CDR3 coding sequence is TGTGCCAGCAGCTTGGACTTGGTCAGGAGCACTGAAGCTTTCTTT. Its protein is CASSLDLVRSTEAFF.